One sample yielded the 14 T cell receptor beta chains listed below, sequenced in a study of molecular identifiers for immune sequencing clone quantification. TCRdb fed the PCR reads into MiXCR, producing one record per CDR3 protein. Here the sample spans about half a million distinct CDR3 sequences, about 25% being singletons. What was sequenced was naive CD8+ T cells from blood, with Jurkat cell RNA spiked in. Specified subset: FACS-sorted CD8+CD4-CCR7+CD45RA+ naive T cells. The receptors come from a human donor in good health. Some libraries in this study had Jurkat cell RNA spiked in.

In DNA, the CDR3 is TGTGCCAGCAGCCCAGGGACTAGCGGTGCCTCGGGGACCCAGTACTTC. Its translation is CASSPGTSGASGTQYF. V gene TRBV7-8 combines with J gene TRBJ2-5, with 11 bases matching TRBD2. With 5 bases clipped from V and 7 bases from J, the junction kept 12 bases outside the gene matches. Germline-derived CDR1 and CDR2 are SGHVS and FQNEAQ. The CDR3 consists of 16 residues.

The CDR3: CSARSGLAGASEQYF. The CDR3 DNA reads TGCAGTGCTAGATCGGGACTAGCGGGGGCCTCCGAGCAGTACTTC. The chain links TRBV20-1 to TRBJ2-7, with 14 bases lining up with TRBD2. V shed 2 bases, J shed 6 bases, and the junction held 6 bases outside the gene matches. This CDR3 is 15 amino acids long. CDR1 DFQATT and CDR2 SNEGSKA come from the germline V gene (reference sequence).

This clonotype was seen many times. The CDR3 sequence is CASSLQVGHEQYF. CDR3 in DNA: TGTGCCAGCAGTTTACAGGTAGGGCACGAGCAGTACTTC. V is TRBV27 and J is TRBJ2-7; D remains unclear. The germline V gene has CDR1 MNHEY and CDR2 SMNVEV (reference sequence). V shed 2 bases and J shed 5 bases, with 10 bases lying between them. The CDR3 is made up of 13 amino acids.

Here the CDR3 DNA reads TGTGCCAGCAGTACAGGTTGGACCACAGGTCAGCCCCAGCATTTT. It specifies CASSTGWTTGQPQHF. The chain is built from TRBV12-3 or TRBV12-4 and TRBJ1-5; weak D call: TRBD1 (5 bases). This CDR3 has 15 residues. V was clipped by 5 bases and J by 6 bases, with 17 bases between them.

The J gene is TRBJ1-5, the V gene TRBV19, with unresolved D. Trimming pared 5 bases from V and 4 bases from J, leaving 15 bases between. The CDR3 extends over 15 amino acids. Germline loops: CDR1 LNHDA, CDR2 SQIVND (reference sequence). The CDR3 nucleotides read TGTGCCAGTAGTTATAGTTCTGGCAGGAATCAGCCCCAGCATTTT. Translating it yields CASSYSSGRNQPQHF.

This clonotype was recorded many times. V gene TRBV28 combines with J gene TRBJ1-5, with 7 nucleotides matching TRBD1. Trimming cost V 0 bases and J 4 bases; bases outside gene matches: 9. Germline loops: CDR1 MDHEN, CDR2 SYDVKM. The CDR3 covers 17 residues. The CDR3 nucleotides read TGTGCCAGCAGTTTATGGACGGGGACAGCGGGGAATCAGCCCCAGCATTTT. It is translated as CASSLWTGTAGNQPQHF.

This clonotype appeared a few times. V is TRBV6-5 and J is TRBJ1-2; TRBD1 aligns across 7 bases. The germline CDR1 and CDR2 sequences are MNHEY and SVGAGI. V was pared by 0 bases and J by 6 bases, with 10 bases of the junction left unmatched. The CDR3 is made up of 16 amino acids. The CDR3 spells CASSYSGQGGVDGYTF. CDR3 DNA sequence: TGTGCCAGCAGTTACTCGGGGCAGGGGGGAGTGGATGGCTACACCTTC.

At least ten counts were recorded for this clonotype. This rearrangement joins TRBV28 to TRBJ2-4, with a weak D call TRBD2 (5 bases). Germline loops: CDR1 MDHEN, CDR2 SYDVKM. The CDR3 totals 15 residues. With 3 bases removed from V and 3 bases from J, the gap between germline ends came to 12 bases. CDR3 nucleotide sequence: TGTGCCAGCAGTTTTCGGGGTTTGGACAAAAACATTCAGTACTTC. Encoded protein: CASSFRGLDKNIQYF.

This clonotype showed up just a few times. The chain recombines TRBV4-3 with TRBJ2-7; maybe TRBD2 (6 bases). Trimming stripped 0 bases from V and 4 bases from J, with 13 bases between. Germline V gene sequence: CDR1 LGHNA, CDR2 YSLEER. This CDR3 contains 15 residues. This chain's CDR3 is CASSQEQAGLYEQYF. The CDR3 region has the DNA TGCGCCAGCAGCCAAGAACAGGCGGGGTTATACGAGCAGTACTTC.

This clonotype was detected only a few times. This chain connects TRBV20-1 to TRBJ1-2; D is unresolved. CDR1 DFQATT and CDR2 SNEGSKA come from the germline V gene (reference sequence). The CDR3 loop spans 13 amino acids. With 3 bases removed from V and 2 bases from J, the gap between germline ends came to 10 bases. Here the CDR3 reads CSARSEGNYGYTF. The CDR3 DNA reads TGCAGTGCTAGGAGTGAAGGGAACTATGGCTACACCTTC.

In DNA form, the CDR3 reads TGTGCCAGCACTACCGATGGGAGGTCGAGCTCCTACAATGAGCAGTTCTTC. It specifies CASTTDGRSSSYNEQFF. The chain uses TRBV6-5 and TRBJ2-1; D is perhaps TRBD2 (6 bases). This CDR3 contains 17 residues. V was shortened by 7 bases and J by 0 bases, with 19 bases between the two germline ends. Germline CDR1 reads MNHEY; CDR2 reads SVGAGI.

Many counts were recorded for this clonotype. The chain combines TRBV28 with TRBJ2-7; D is undetermined. Looked up from germline, CDR1 is MDHEN and CDR2 is SYDVKM. The CDR3 has 14 residues. Between the trimmed V and J ends, which lost 3 bases and 0 bases, there was a span of 9 bases. In DNA form, the CDR3 reads TGTGCCAGCAGTTTGGGAAGAGCCTCCTACGAGCAGTACTTC. Translating gives CASSLGRASYEQYF.

The V gene is TRBV7-3, the J gene TRBJ2-7; D is unclear. Germline V lookup: CDR1 SGHTA, CDR2 FQGTGA. This CDR3 is built from 14 residues. V was pared by 5 bases and J by 0 bases, with 11 bases between. CDR3: CASSQLESSYEQYF. The CDR3 DNA is TGTGCCAGCAGCCAACTGGAGAGCTCCTACGAGCAGTACTTC.

A word on this clonotype: One base away lies a much larger clone, so this may be a sequencing read error. The CDR3 DNA is TGTGCCAGCAGACGCCTCTTACCGACAGGCGCGCAGTACTTC. It encodes CASRRLLPTGAQYF. J is TRBJ2-7 and V is TRBV28, with D possibly being TRBD1 (6 bases). CDR1 is MDHEN, CDR2 SYDVKM, per germline. V gave up 6 bases and J gave up 9 bases, with 21 bases separating them. The CDR3 runs to 14 residues.